This T cell receptor beta chain was sequenced during a study of regulatory T cells in long-lasting Graves disease (dated by TCRdb to about 2021). Concerning the study at large: In the newly diagnosed Graves' disease group, patients had been taking antithyroid drugs for less than 3 months. Peripheral blood TCR sequencing and RNA sequencing compared persistent Graves' disease patients with newly diagnosed Graves' disease patients. The study was registered as a clinical trial and conducted in China. TCR sequencing covered approximately 13 persistent and approximately 20 newly diagnosed Graves' disease patients, around 33 samples in total.

The sample's time point, from its label and the paper: newly diagnosed GD, antithyroid drugs for less than 3 months. For both TCR sequencing and RNA sequencing, RNA was extracted from PBMCs using TRIzol. The diagnosis of Graves' disease was made according to American Thyroid Association guidelines. The patients came from an endocrinology department in Xi'an, China. Each patient gave approximately 10 milliliters of peripheral blood, collected in an EDTA anticoagulant tube. Ficoll Paque Plus density gradient separation was used to isolate PBMCs, and no further T cell sorting was done. RNA quality was checked with an Agilent 2100 Bioanalyzer and agarose gel, and concentration with a NanoDrop 2000. Here is what the overall study found, with its caveats: Only the TCR beta chain was sequenced and analyzed. Peripheral blood alone was examined, since thyroid tissue, which constituted the primary lesion, could not be accessed. Patients with persistent disease shared more public clonotypes (fewer than 3,000) than newly diagnosed patients did (966). Persistent disease showed preferential use of TRBV28, TRBJ1-2 and TRBJ2-5, whereas newly diagnosed disease favored TRBV20-1 and TRBJ2-1. Lower TCR Shannon entropy and fewer highly expanded clones were observed in persistent Graves' disease patients than in newly diagnosed patients, which suggested clonal expansion. The authors acknowledged the small sample size as a limitation that may reduce accuracy.

The method behind the library was multiplex PCR. The sequencer was an Illumina HiSeq 4000. To build TCR beta libraries, CDR3 regions were amplified by Arm-PCR using iRepertoire HTBI primers. Before sequencing, the PCR products underwent gel purification. The authors' analysis ran thus. Gene usage analysis of CDR3 amino acid clonotypes used the 62 TRBV and 12 to 15 TRBJ segments found across samples. Filtered high-quality paired reads were merged into contigs using COPE and FqMerger. BLAST was used to align contigs to the IMGT TRBV, TRBD and TRBJ reference genes, and CDR3 was defined following IMGT. Highly expanded clones were defined as clonotypes with a frequency above 0.1%. Shannon entropy served as the measure of repertoire diversity, while the Gini coefficient captured V-J evenness. Clonotypes shared by more than one individual were considered public. TCRdb trimmed the raw reads at Q25, called clones with MiXCR and kept productive beta chains. Records with the same CDR3 protein are collapsed into one entry carrying the most frequent genes and DNA. The V and J calls were determined by TCRdb, not by the authors. Here the sample has some 250,000 distinct CDR3 sequences; around 18% occur a single time. The biggest ten clones account for roughly 15% of the sample.

The CDR3 measures 15 amino acids from cysteine to phenylalanine. This entry keeps only the CDR3 DNA: 45 bases, framed from base 1. The germline ends are 11 bases apart after V is trimmed by 0 bases and J by 5 bases. From a lookup of the germline V gene, CDR1 and CDR2 are SGDLS and YYNGEE. A note on this clonotype: Its cognate antigen has yet to be identified. No quality values exist for individual bases; no much larger clone is one base distant.

These data are also associated with another study on T cells in Graves' hyperthyroidism and ophthalmopathy. Drawing on the second study: Graves' hyperthyroidism was defined as stable when no progression to ophthalmopathy occurred over 18 months of follow-up. The hyperthyroidism patients were between 18 and 65 years old and newly diagnosed, with a disease duration of less than 2 months. The study excluded patients with uncontrolled infections, other autoimmune diseases, pregnancy or lactation. Diagnoses relied on clinical symptoms, serum thyroxine and TRAb, thyroid ultrasound and orbital computed tomography. For the first round of RT-PCR on the TCR CDR3, the HTBI primer set was used together with the Qiagen OneStep RT-PCR kit. Most expanded thyroid clonotypes (frequency above 0.001) were also detected in blood, a finding suggesting that blood repertoires may reflect thyroid immune responses. In cross-validation, a model built on a 13 V-J signature told ophthalmopathy apart from stable hyperthyroidism with 87.88% sensitivity and roughly 81% specificity, and in testing the same model reached 80%/75%. In validation, the model predicted progression to ophthalmopathy a median of about 6 months before onset, with around 70% sensitivity and roughly 72% specificity. TCR V-J signatures able to tell the groups apart were searched for in a discovery cohort of 100 patients, of whom around 42 had Graves' ophthalmopathy and around 56 had stable Graves' hyperthyroidism. Whether ophthalmopathy could be predicted prospectively was tested in an independent validation cohort made up of roughly 19 hyperthyroidism patients plus 17 patients who later progressed to ophthalmopathy. The 75 to 100 discovery patients were randomly split 7:3 into training and test sets. Thyroid tissue and blood T-cell repertoires from six Graves' hyperthyroidism patients were also compared in the study. After sampling, hyperthyroidism patients received methimazole starting at 30 mg daily, and ophthalmopathy patients received high-dose intravenous methylprednisolone. Libraries were constructed in a second round of multiplex PCR, after which size selection and purification were performed. Sequencing of the libraries was done on an Illumina HiSeq2000 using paired-end 100 bp reads. SOAPnuke was used to process the raw data, removing reads that contained adapters or uncalled bases, had a mean Phred below 15, or lacked an exact match to the constant primer or identifier. High-quality paired reads were merged with COPE v1.2.5, and unique nucleotide sequences were defined as clonotypes. Clonotypes were aligned to IMGT TRBV, TRBD and TRBJ reference segments using MiTCR v1.1. The analysis included only V-J combinations with a frequency above 0.0001, which together covered 99% to 99.2% of the repertoires. A TCS score was defined as the ratio of F50 (clonal expansion) to E x V (chaos), with BLOSUM62-based TCRdist applied between CDR3 peptides within each V-J. Welch's t-statistics and random forest reduced 450 to 600 V-J features to 13, which were used in a naive Bayes classifier (R e1071). Sample size was not statistically predetermined, and investigators were not blinded to group allocation. The paper describes TCR Vbeta CDR3 sequencing of 140 or so peripheral blood samples, made up of 43 ophthalmopathy patients, 70 to 75 hyperthyroidism patients and some 17 progressor patients.

This receptor was obtained from a woman aged 25 to 39 with Graves disease. Donor details come from another sample of the same person, matched by shared clones. The sample consisted of peripheral blood mononuclear cells (PBMCs), taken at new diagnosis, from a patient treated with antithyroid drugs. The chain is encoded by TRBV9 joined to TRBJ2-2; the D segment could be TRBD2, given 5 matching bases. The CDR3 loop reads CASSVVESGTGELFF. The sequence in DNA is TGTGCCAGCAGCGTAGTGGAGTCGGGAACCGGGGAGCTGTTTTTT. Outside the CDR3, residues come from the reference TRBV9 and TRBJ2-2 proteins, so the full variable domain is: DSGVTQTPKHLITATGQRVTLRCSPRSGDLSVYWYQQSLDQGLQFLIQYYNGEERAKGNILERFSAQQFPDLHSELNLSSLELGDSALYFCASSVVESGTGELFFGEGSRLTVL.